The 10 T cell receptor beta chains given below trace back to one sample, sequenced in a study of Ad26.COV2.S vaccination and SARS-CoV-2 variants. Treatment specified: around 19 received Ad26.COV2.S at low or high dose, single or two shots; several received placebo; per-sample allocation not given. The investigators took samples on day 63 after the first vaccine or placebo injection. Data came from immunoSEQ multiplex PCR; TCRdb stores just in-frame clones and leaves some out. This sample has 200,000 to 300,000 clones; roughly 90% occur once, and the top ten carry around 10%. The sequencing used peripheral blood, collected in a trial of Ad26.COV2.S vaccine versus placebo. The receptors shown here come from a person aged 18-65 years who received the Ad26.COV2.S COVID-19 vaccine or a placebo.

This chain uses TRBV27 with TRBJ2-4; 11 bases fit TRBD2. Germline CDR1 MNHEY, CDR2 SMNVEV (reference sequence). The CDR3 totals 16 residues. V trimming: 5 bases; J trimming: 0 bases; junction bases outside the gene matches: 3. In DNA, the CDR3 is TGTGCCAGCAGTCCACTAGCGGGAGTAGCCAAAAACATTCAGTACTTC. Translation: CASSPLAGVAKNIQYF.

The chain employs TRBV7-2 and TRBJ1-2, with D possibly being TRBD1 (5 bases). The CDR3 runs to 15 residues. CDR1 and CDR2 (germline): SGHTA, FQGNSA. The germline V and J ends were trimmed by 6 bases and 7 bases, with 21 bases remaining between them. The CDR3 here is CASRGGGSVSGGYTF. DNA of the CDR3: TGTGCCAGCAGGGGGGGTGGCAGCGTTAGTGGTGGCTACACCTTC.

The chain joins TRBV13 to TRBJ2-1, with D possibly matching TRBD1 (5 bases). The CDR3 contains 14 residues. V was shortened by 6 bases and J by 4 bases, with 13 bases between the two germline ends. CDR1 is PRHDT, CDR2 FYEKMQ, per germline (reference sequence). The CDR3 here is CASSSRVYYNEQFF. The DNA of the CDR3 is TGTGCCAGCAGTTCCAGGGTCTATTACAATGAGCAGTTCTTC.

This rearrangement joins TRBV18 to TRBJ2-5; no definite D call. The CDR3 is 12 amino acids. CDR1 KGHSH and CDR2 LQKENI come from the germline V gene. The V gene lost 4 bases and the J gene lost 3 bases, with 6 bases spanning the gap. The CDR3 DNA follows: TGTGCCAGCTCACTTTCGAAAGAGACCCAGTACTTC. It specifies CASSLSKETQYF.

The V call is TRBV5-8, the J call TRBJ2-5; D is possibly TRBD1 or TRBD2 (6 bases each). The germline V gene encodes CDR1 SGHTS and CDR2 YDEGEE. Trimming shortened V by 0 bases and J by 6 bases, and 18 bases separated the two germline ends. The CDR3 length is 16 residues. For the CDR3, the DNA is TGTGCCAGCAGCTTGGCCATTCTTCCGGGGGCGCAGACCCAGTACTTC. Its translation is CASSLAILPGAQTQYF.

V usage is TRBV2 and J usage is TRBJ2-3; 8 bases agree with TRBD1. J lost 2 bases, V lost 3 bases, and 4 bases had no gene match. The CDR3 spans 15 residues. Germline CDR1 and CDR2: SNHLY and FYNNEI. The CDR3 is CASSDPGQATDTQYF. DNA for the CDR3: TGTGCCAGCAGTGACCCGGGACAGGCCACAGATACGCAGTATTTT.

The J gene is TRBJ2-1, the V gene TRBV24-1; D unresolved. Germline V gene lookup returns CDR1 KGHDR and CDR2 SFDVKD. Trimming stripped 4 bases from V and 6 bases from J, with 12 bases between. The CDR3 totals 14 residues. Written as DNA, the CDR3 is TGTGCCACCAGTGACCCCACAAGAACCAATGAGCAGTTCTTC. This codes for CATSDPTRTNEQFF.

The rearrangement links TRBV5-4 to TRBJ1-5, with D unclear. The CDR3 spans 12 residues. The germline V gene encodes CDR1 SGHNT and CDR2 YYREEE (reference sequence). The ends were cut back, 1 base at V and 6 bases at J, with 5 bases in the middle. The CDR3 DNA reads as TGTGCCAGCAGCTTGCCCGGTCAGCCCCAGCATTTT. Protein product: CASSLPGQPQHF.

This sequence joins TRBV5-1 and TRBJ1-5; 10 nucleotides match TRBD1. Germline V lookup: CDR1 SGHRS, CDR2 YFSETQ. The V gene end was trimmed by 4 bases and the J gene end by 3 bases; junction bases not matched to a gene: 4. The CDR3 is 15 amino acids. The CDR3 protein is CASSPTGGANQPQHF. As DNA, the CDR3 is TGCGCCAGCAGCCCGACAGGGGGCGCCAATCAGCCCCAGCATTTT.

The gene calls are TRBV29-1 and TRBJ2-7, with 10 nucleotides matching TRBD1. Trimming took 6 bases from V and 7 from J; bases not matched to a gene: 12. The CDR3 totals 14 residues. The germline gives CDR1 SQVTM, CDR2 ANQGSEA. The CDR3: CSVPWGTGVREQYF. The CDR3, as DNA: TGCAGCGTCCCGTGGGGGACAGGGGTCCGTGAGCAGTACTTC.